This T cell receptor (beta chain) originates from a study of blood T cell repertoires in COVID-19. About the study: Acute and convalescent COVID-19 specimens originated in the United States, Italy and Spain. The analysed material was cDNA or gDNA that came from T cells, B-cell-depleted T cells, or PBMCs.

Seattle researchers signed up patients amid active infection and tracked them longitudinally. This clone was recorded once. As originally analysed: Estimation of nucleated cell counts was performed using reference gene primer amplification. The table came from immunoSEQ multiplex PCR; TCRdb's copy has only in-frame clones and leaves some out. Clonal size and the V and J genes are those of that table, whereas D and trimming came from the DNA. The table lists hundreds of thousands of clones, 80% to 90% of them singletons. This sequence was found in a woman aged 45-59 years with COVID-19, enrolled during active disease. Material for sequencing was peripheral blood.

The CDR3 spells CASSSQATYGYTF. DNA for the CDR3: TGTGCCAGCAGTTCACAGGCCACGTATGGCTACACCTTC. The chain carries TRBV12-3 or TRBV12-4 and TRBJ1-2; a weak D match, TRBD1 (5 bases). This CDR3 comprises 13 residues. Trimming cost V 4 bases and J 5 bases, with 11 bases left between them.